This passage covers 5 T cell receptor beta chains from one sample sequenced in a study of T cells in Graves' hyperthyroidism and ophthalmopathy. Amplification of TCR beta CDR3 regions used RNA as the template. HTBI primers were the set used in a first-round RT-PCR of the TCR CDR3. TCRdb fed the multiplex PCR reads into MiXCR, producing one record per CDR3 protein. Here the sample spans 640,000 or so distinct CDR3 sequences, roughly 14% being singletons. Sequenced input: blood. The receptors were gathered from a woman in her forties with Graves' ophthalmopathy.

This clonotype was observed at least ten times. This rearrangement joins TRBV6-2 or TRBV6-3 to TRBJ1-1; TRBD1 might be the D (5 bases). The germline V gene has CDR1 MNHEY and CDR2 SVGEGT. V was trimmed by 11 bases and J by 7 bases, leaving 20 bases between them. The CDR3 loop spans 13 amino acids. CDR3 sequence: CASKDRGGGEAFF. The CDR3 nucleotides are TGTGCCTCGAAGGACCGGGGCGGGGGTGAAGCTTTCTTT.

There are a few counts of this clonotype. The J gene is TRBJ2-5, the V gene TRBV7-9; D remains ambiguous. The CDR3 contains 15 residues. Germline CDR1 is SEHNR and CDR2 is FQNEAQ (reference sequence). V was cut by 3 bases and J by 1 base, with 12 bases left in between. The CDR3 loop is CASSFGTTSQETQYF. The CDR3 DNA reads TGTGCCAGCAGCTTCGGTACTACAAGCCAAGAGACCCAGTACTTC.

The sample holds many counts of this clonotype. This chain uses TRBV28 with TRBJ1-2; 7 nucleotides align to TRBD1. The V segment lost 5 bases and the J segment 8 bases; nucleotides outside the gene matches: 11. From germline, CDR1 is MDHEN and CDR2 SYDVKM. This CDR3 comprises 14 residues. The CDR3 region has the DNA TGTGCCAGCAGTGGAAACAGGGGTTGGGGCGGCTACACCTTC. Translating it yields CASSGNRGWGGYTF.

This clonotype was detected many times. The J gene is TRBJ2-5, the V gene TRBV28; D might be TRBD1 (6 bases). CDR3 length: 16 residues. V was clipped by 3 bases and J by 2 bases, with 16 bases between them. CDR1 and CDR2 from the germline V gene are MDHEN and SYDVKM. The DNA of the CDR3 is TGTGCCAGCAGTTTTCCGACAGGAGCGACACAAGAGACCCAGTACTTC. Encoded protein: CASSFPTGATQETQYF.

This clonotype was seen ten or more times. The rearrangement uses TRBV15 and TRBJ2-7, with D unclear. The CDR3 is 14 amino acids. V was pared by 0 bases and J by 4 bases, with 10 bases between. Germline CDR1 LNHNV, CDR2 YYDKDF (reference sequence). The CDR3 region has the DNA TGTGCCACCAGCAGAGATTTACGCCAATACGAGCAGTACTTC. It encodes CATSRDLRQYEQYF.